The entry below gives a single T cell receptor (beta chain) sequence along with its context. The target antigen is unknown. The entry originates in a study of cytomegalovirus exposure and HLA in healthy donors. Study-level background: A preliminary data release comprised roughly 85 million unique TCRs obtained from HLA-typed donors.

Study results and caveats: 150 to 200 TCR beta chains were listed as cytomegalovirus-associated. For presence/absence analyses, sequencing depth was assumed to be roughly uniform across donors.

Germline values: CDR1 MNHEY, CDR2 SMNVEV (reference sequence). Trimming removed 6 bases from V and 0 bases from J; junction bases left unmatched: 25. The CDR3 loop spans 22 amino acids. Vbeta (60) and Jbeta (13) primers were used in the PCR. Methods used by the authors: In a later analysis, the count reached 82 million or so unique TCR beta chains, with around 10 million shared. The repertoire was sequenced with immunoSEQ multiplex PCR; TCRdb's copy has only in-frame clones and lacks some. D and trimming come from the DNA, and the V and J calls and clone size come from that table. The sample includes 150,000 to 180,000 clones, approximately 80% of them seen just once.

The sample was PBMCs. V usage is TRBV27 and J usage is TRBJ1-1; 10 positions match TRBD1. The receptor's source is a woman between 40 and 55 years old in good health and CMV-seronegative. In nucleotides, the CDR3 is TGTGCCAGCAGACTTAGGGGGGGACAGGGGAGTGGGAGGGGATCGGTGAACACTGAAGCTTTCTTT. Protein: CASRLRGGQGSGRGSVNTEAFF.